This T cell receptor beta chain was recovered during a study of T cell responses to AZD1222 COVID-19 vaccine. Trimming took 6 bases from V and 5 from J; bases not matched to a gene: 3. CDR1 MNHEY and CDR2 SVGAGI come from the germline V gene. There are 13 residues in the CDR3. Clones were read by immunoSEQ multiplex PCR, and TCRdb kept only the in-frame ones, dropping some. The table has around 110,000 clones, about 90% seen once; the top ten hold 22%. The material sequenced was peripheral blood, taken on day 0 of AZD1222 vaccination. The receptor was derived from an adult in good health. The V call is TRBV6-5, the J call TRBJ2-7; 11 bases fit TRBD1. CDR3 residues: CASRDRGLDEQYF. CDR3 sequence (DNA): TGTGCCAGCAGGGACAGGGGGCTGGACGAGCAGTACTTC.